This T cell receptor (beta chain) originates from a study of cytomegalovirus exposure and HLA in healthy donors. Study-level results: There were 164 TCR beta chains listed as cytomegalovirus-associated. Later on, an analysis showed TCR association rates differing by HLA locus, with DRB1 the most and HLA-C the fewest.

With 60 Vbeta and 13 Jbeta primers, the PCR was carried out. Here immunoSEQ multiplex PCR was the method, and the copy in TCRdb shows in-frame clones only, minus some. This sample has approximately 190,000 clones; approximately 79% occur once, and the top ten carry 6.3%. Germline V gene sequence: CDR1 SQVTM, CDR2 ANQGSEA. The CDR3 runs to 18 residues. Points on this clone: The antigen remains unidentified.

This receptor was taken from a man aged 40-49 years in good health and CMV-seropositive. Sequences were obtained from PBMCs. The chain uses TRBV29-1 and TRBJ2-5, with 16 bases matching TRBD2. The end of the DNA fits TRBJ2-7 better, so the J call may be wrong. CDR3 in amino acids: CSVKKGTSGGASFYEQYF. CDR3 in DNA: TGCAGCGTCAAAAAAGGGACTAGCGGGGGGGCTTCGTTCTACGAGCAGTACTTC.